These 19 T cell receptor beta chains came from one sample sequenced in a study of blood T cell repertoires in COVID-19. The protocol was immunoSEQ multiplex PCR, while the TCRdb copy is restricted to in-frame clones and leaves out a portion. The data contain roughly 180,000 clones, roughly 86% of them singletons. Specimen: peripheral blood. These receptors originate from a man aged 35-49 years who had recovered from COVID-19.

This clone was detected only once. This rearrangement joins TRBV7-8 to TRBJ2-5; 7 bases are a match to TRBD1. V was pared by 5 bases and J by 5 bases, with 8 bases of the junction left unmatched. The length of the CDR3 is 14 residues. The V gene's germline CDR1 is SGHVS and CDR2 FQNEAQ. This CDR3 is CASSRMRGPETQYF. The CDR3 region has the DNA TGTGCCAGCAGCCGAATGAGGGGGCCGGAGACCCAGTACTTC.

V gene TRBV19 combines with J gene TRBJ2-5; a weak D match, TRBD1 (5 bases). V lost 8 bases, J lost 1 base, and 14 bases lay in between. From germline, CDR1 is LNHDA and CDR2 SQIVND (reference sequence). The CDR3 runs to 14 residues. DNA for the CDR3: TGTGCCAGTCGACAGCAAACCTCCCAAGAGACCCAGTACTTC. It is translated as CASRQQTSQETQYF.

The chain uses TRBV5-1 and TRBJ2-7; TRBD2 matches 13 bases. CDR1 SGHRS and CDR2 YFSETQ come from the germline V gene. V dropped 3 bases and J dropped 3; count of bases not matched to a gene: 6. This CDR3 comprises 16 residues. CDR3 loop: CASSWEGTSGVYEQYF. The CDR3 DNA is TGCGCCAGCAGCTGGGAAGGGACTAGCGGGGTCTACGAGCAGTACTTC.

The chain links TRBV6-5 to TRBJ2-5; 9 nucleotides match TRBD1. The junction had 7 bases not matched to a gene; V was cut back by 6 bases and J by 5 bases. This CDR3 is built from 14 residues. Germline V gives CDR1 MNHEY, CDR2 SVGAGI. CDR3 protein: CASSRGQGRETQYF. DNA for the CDR3: TGTGCCAGCAGCCGAGGACAGGGGAGGGAGACCCAGTACTTC.

This clone was seen a handful of times. This rearrangement joins TRBV18 to TRBJ1-2; D remains unclear. The CDR3 runs to 13 residues. In germline, CDR1 is KGHSH, CDR2 LQKENI. Trimming took 4 bases from V and 0 from J, leaving 6 bases between them. CDR3: CASSLQANYGYTF. Written as DNA, the CDR3 is TGTGCCAGCTCACTACAAGCTAACTATGGCTACACCTTC.

The rearrangement uses TRBV28 and TRBJ1-1; 7 bases line up with TRBD1. The CDR3 loop spans 16 amino acids. Germline CDR1 and CDR2: MDHEN and SYDVKM. Losses at the gene ends were 4 bases for V and 0 bases for J; bases not matched to a gene: 8. The CDR3 nucleotides read TGTGCCAGCAGTTCCCGAAGGGGGCTGGTGAACACTGAAGCTTTCTTT. Amino acid sequence: CASSSRRGLVNTEAFF.

The chain is built from TRBV18 and TRBJ2-7; TRBD2 aligns across 8 bases. The germline CDR1 and CDR2 sequences are KGHSH and LQKENI. The CDR3 extends over 16 amino acids. The V gene end was trimmed by 3 bases and the J gene end by 2 bases; junction bases not matched to a gene: 9. The CDR3 here is CASSPSTGTRAYEQYF. DNA of the CDR3: TGTGCCAGCTCACCCTCCACCGGGACTAGAGCCTACGAGCAGTACTTC.

V and J are TRBV2 and TRBJ2-3; 7 bases line up with TRBD1. The CDR3 extends over 18 amino acids. Unmatched junction bases numbered 17, after V lost 7 bases and J lost 1 base. Germline CDR1 is SNHLY and CDR2 is FYNNEI. The chain's CDR3 is CASTLRVWTGTGTDTQYF. As DNA, the CDR3 is TGTGCCAGCACCCTAAGGGTTTGGACCGGGACAGGCACAGATACGCAGTATTTT. The full variable domain, its missing parts supplied by reference TRBV2 and TRBJ2-3, is EPEVTQTPSHQVTQMGQEVILRCVPISNHLYFYWYRQILGQKVEFLVSFYNNEISEKSEIFDDQFSVERPDGSNFTLKIRSTKLEDSAMYFCASTLRVWTGTGTDTQYFGPGTRLTVL.

The genes are TRBV5-6 and TRBJ2-7; 7 nucleotides match TRBD1. The length of the CDR3 is 13 residues. Germline V gene lookup returns CDR1 SGHDT and CDR2 YYEEEE. Losses at the gene ends were 4 bases for V and 4 bases for J; bases not matched to a gene: 5. The CDR3 DNA follows: TGTGCCAGCAGCCCCACGGACAGGTACGAGCAGTACTTC. Its translation is CASSPTDRYEQYF.

The chain has TRBV5-1 and TRBJ2-7; TRBD1 is a possible D gene (6 bases). Germline CDR1 is SGHRS and CDR2 is YFSETQ. V was shortened by 5 bases and J by 4 bases, with 13 bases between the two germline ends. This CDR3 has 13 amino acids. The CDR3 here is CASSLTGLYEQYF. CDR3 nucleotides: TGCGCCAGCAGTTTAACAGGGTTGTACGAGCAGTACTTC.

V gene TRBV4-1 combines with J gene TRBJ2-7; D ambiguous. The CDR3 loop spans 12 amino acids. Deletions cut 0 bases from V and 12 bases from J, with 12 bases between. CDR1 is MGHRA, CDR2 YSYEKL, per germline. CDR3 in amino acids: CASSQDSVRLYF. CDR3 nucleotide sequence: TGCGCCAGCAGCCAAGATAGTGTAAGACTGTACTTC.

J is TRBJ2-1 and V is TRBV28; D unclear. Germline V gene lookup returns CDR1 MDHEN and CDR2 SYDVKM. This CDR3 is 16 amino acids long. V lost 1 base and J lost 2, with 12 bases in between. The CDR3 is CASSLSVAGTYNEQFF. The CDR3 DNA reads as TGTGCCAGCAGTTTATCCGTCGCCGGTACCTACAATGAGCAGTTCTTC.

This clone turned up a few times. The chain joins TRBV7-9 to TRBJ2-5; 10 positions match TRBD1. The CDR3 is made up of 15 amino acids. Trimming cost V 5 bases and J 4 bases; bases outside gene matches: 7. Germline CDR1 SEHNR, CDR2 FQNEAQ (reference sequence). As DNA, the CDR3 is TGTGCCAGCAGCCCCCGGACAGGGGGAAGAGAGACCCAGTACTTC. This sequence encodes CASSPRTGGRETQYF. Based on the CDR3 plus reference TRBV7-9 and TRBJ2-5, the full variable domain is DTGVSQNPRHKITKRGQNVTFRCDPISEHNRLYWYRQTLGQGPEFLTYFQNEAQLEKSRLLSDRFSAERPKGSFSTLEIQRTEQGDSAMYLCASSPRTGGRETQYFGPGTRLLVL.

The table lists this clone with a count of one. This chain joins TRBV27 and TRBJ2-1; D is unresolved. CDR1 is MNHEY, CDR2 SMNVEV, per germline (reference sequence). This CDR3 has 12 amino acids. Deletions cut 2 bases from V and 8 bases from J, with 7 bases between. In DNA form, the CDR3 reads TGTGCCAGCAGTTTACTGGGCGATGAGCAGTTCTTC. Translating gives CASSLLGDEQFF.

The chain employs TRBV4-1 and TRBJ2-2, with D perhaps TRBD1 (6 bases). This CDR3 has 14 amino acids. The germline V and J ends were trimmed by 4 bases and 4 bases, with 10 bases remaining between them. From germline, CDR1 is MGHRA and CDR2 YSYEKL. Here the CDR3 DNA reads TGCGCCAGCAGCCGAGGGGGAAGCACCGGGGAGCTGTTTTTT. Its translation is CASSRGGSTGELFF.

V usage is TRBV19 and J usage is TRBJ1-6; TRBD1 agrees at 7 bases. Germline-derived CDR1 and CDR2 are LNHDA and SQIVND (reference sequence). J gave up 14 bases and V 6 bases, and 16 bases lay outside the gene matches. The CDR3 runs 15 residues. CDR3 in DNA: TGTGCCAGTAGCGGATCACAGGGGAACCCTAAGGCCCTCCACTTT. Its protein is CASSGSQGNPKALHF.

The CDR3 DNA follows: TGTGCCAGCAGTTTGACAGGGGGAGCGGGAGGGCCCTACAATGAGCAGTTCTTC. This sequence encodes CASSLTGGAGGPYNEQFF. The chain has TRBV27 and TRBJ2-1; D possibly corresponds to TRBD2 (10 bases). There are 18 residues in the CDR3. CDR1 MNHEY and CDR2 SMNVEV come from the germline V gene (reference sequence). The V and J ends lost 3 bases and 2 bases respectively, with 20 bases between them.

This chain uses TRBV7-8 with TRBJ1-5; TRBD1 aligns across 7 bases. Germline CDR1 is SGHVS and CDR2 is FQNEAQ. V lost 2 bases, J lost 1 base, and 11 bases stayed unmatched. The CDR3 covers 18 residues. The CDR3 loop is CASSLRGGAIFSNQPQHF. The CDR3 DNA sequence: TGTGCCAGCAGCTTACGAGGGGGCGCGATCTTCAGCAATCAGCCCCAGCATTTT.

This sequence joins TRBV4-1 and TRBJ2-1; no definite D call. V lost 4 bases and J 5 bases, leaving 18 bases between the germline ends. The germline gives CDR1 MGHRA, CDR2 YSYEKL. The CDR3 extends over 16 amino acids. CDR3 in DNA: TGCGCCAGCAGCCCTACCCAACCCAATCCCCACAATGAGCAGTTCTTC. Amino acids: CASSPTQPNPHNEQFF.